Sequencing of this TCR beta chain was carried out in a study of OX40 agonist ivuxolimab in advanced cancers. Study-wide background: The treatment was a fully human IgG2 OX40 agonist, ivuxolimab. Partial responses were achieved by three patients, of whom one had hepatocellular carcinoma and two had cutaneous melanoma.

The assay was immunoSEQ multiplex PCR, and TCRdb's table has in-frame clones only and misses some. This sample has over 80,000 clones, with approximately 90% found just once. Points on this clone: Its cognate antigen is unknown.

Blood sampling was done at baseline, cycle 4 day 1, and cycle 7 day 1. Study observations and caveats: The antigen specificity of the peripheral T cells (those that were expanded) was not determined.

This receptor was identified in an adult with an advanced solid tumor such as melanoma, head and neck, liver or kidney cancer. Sequencing used CD4+ or CD8+ T cells sorted from blood, obtained in a trial of the OX40 agonist ivuxolimab.

The CDR3 DNA sequence: TGTGCCAGCAGCACCTCCGGGACAGGGCTATATGGCTACACCTTC. Amino acids: CASSTSGTGLYGYTF. The chain joins TRBV5-4 to TRBJ1-2, with 9 bases matching TRBD1. V was pared by 4 bases and J by 5 bases, with 9 bases of the junction left unmatched. The CDR3 runs 15 residues. The germline V gene has CDR1 SGHNT and CDR2 YYREEE (reference sequence).